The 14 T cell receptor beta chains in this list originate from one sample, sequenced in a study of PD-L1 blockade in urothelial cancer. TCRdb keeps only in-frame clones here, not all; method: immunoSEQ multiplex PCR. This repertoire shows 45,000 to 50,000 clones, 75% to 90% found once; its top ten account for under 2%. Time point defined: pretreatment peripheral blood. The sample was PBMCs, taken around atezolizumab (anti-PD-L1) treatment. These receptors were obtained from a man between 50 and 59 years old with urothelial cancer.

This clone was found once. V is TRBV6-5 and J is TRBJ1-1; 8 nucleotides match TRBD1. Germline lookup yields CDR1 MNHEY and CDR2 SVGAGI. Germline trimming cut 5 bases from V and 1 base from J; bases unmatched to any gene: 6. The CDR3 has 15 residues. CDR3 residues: CASSPHDRGNTEAFF. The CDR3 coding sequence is TGTGCCAGCAGTCCGCATGACAGGGGGAACACTGAAGCTTTCTTT.

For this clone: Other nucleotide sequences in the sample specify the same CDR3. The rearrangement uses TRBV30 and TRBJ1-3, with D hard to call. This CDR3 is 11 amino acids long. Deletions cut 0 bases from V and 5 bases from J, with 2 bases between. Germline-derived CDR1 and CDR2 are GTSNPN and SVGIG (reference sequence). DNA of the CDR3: TGTGCCTGGAGTGTCAGAAACACCATATATTTT. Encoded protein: CAWSVRNTIYF.

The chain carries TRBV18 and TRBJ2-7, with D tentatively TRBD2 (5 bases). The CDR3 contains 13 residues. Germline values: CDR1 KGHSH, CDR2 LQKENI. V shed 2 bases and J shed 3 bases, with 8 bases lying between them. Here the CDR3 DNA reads TGTGCCAGCTCACCAACTAGTTACTACGAGCAGTACTTC. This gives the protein CASSPTSYYEQYF.

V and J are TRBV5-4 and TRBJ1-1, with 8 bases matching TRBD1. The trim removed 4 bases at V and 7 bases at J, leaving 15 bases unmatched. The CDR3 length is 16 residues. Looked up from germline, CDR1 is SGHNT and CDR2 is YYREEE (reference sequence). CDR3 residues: CASSTGAGGLRGEAFF. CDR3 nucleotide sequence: TGTGCCAGCAGCACTGGGGCAGGGGGCCTTCGCGGTGAAGCTTTCTTT.

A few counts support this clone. The DNA of the CDR3 is TGTGCCAGCAGCGTACAGGGTAGCAATGAGCAGTTCTTC. Residues: CASSVQGSNEQFF. The gene calls are TRBV7-8 and TRBJ2-1, with D possibly matching TRBD1 (6 bases). The CDR3 extends over 13 amino acids. V was trimmed by 5 bases and J by 6 bases, leaving 11 bases between them. Germline V CDR1 and CDR2: SGHVS, FQNEAQ.

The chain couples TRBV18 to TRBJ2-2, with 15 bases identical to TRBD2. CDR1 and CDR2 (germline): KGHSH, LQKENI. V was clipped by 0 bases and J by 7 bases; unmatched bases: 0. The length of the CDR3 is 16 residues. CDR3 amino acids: CASSPPGLAGGGELFF. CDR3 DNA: TGTGCCAGCTCACCACCGGGACTAGCGGGAGGCGGGGAGCTGTTTTTT. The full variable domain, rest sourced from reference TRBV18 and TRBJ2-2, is NAGVMQNPRHLVRRRGQEARLRCSPMKGHSHVYWYRQLPEEGLKFMVYLQKENIIDESGMPKERFSAEFPKEGPSILRIQQVVRGDSAAYFCASSPPGLAGGGELFFGEGSRLTVL.

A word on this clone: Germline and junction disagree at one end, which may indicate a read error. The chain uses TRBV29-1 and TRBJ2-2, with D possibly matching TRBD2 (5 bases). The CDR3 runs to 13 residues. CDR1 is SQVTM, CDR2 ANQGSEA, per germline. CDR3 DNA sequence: TGCGGCGTTCTTAGCGTAAACACCGGGGAGCTGTTTTTT. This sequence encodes CGVLSVNTGELFF.

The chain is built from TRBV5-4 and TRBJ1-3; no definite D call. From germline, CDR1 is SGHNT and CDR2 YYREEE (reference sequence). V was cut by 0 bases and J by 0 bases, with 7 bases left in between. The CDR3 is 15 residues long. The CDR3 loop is CASSLAGNSGNTIYF. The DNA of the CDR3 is TGTGCCAGCAGCTTGGCCGGGAACTCTGGAAACACCATATATTTT.

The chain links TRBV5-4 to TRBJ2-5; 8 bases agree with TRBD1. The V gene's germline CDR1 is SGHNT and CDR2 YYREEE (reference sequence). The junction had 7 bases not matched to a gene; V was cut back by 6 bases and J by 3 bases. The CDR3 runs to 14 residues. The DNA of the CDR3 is TGTGCCAGCAACAGGGGGGCAGCAAAAGAGACCCAGTACTTC. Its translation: CASNRGAAKETQYF.

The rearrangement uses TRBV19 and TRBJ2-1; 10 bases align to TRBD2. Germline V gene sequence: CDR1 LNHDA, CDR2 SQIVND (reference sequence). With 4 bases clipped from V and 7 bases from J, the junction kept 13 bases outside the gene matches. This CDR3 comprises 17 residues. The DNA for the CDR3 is TGTGCCAGTAGTAGCCCCTTAGCGGGACTAGCGAGAAATGAGCAGTTCTTC. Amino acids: CASSSPLAGLARNEQFF.

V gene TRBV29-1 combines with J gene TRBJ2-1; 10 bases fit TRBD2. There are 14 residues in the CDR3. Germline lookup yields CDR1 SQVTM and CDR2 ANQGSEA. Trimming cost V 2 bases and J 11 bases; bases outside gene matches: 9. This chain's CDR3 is CSVERVAGGLQQFF. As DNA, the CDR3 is TGCAGCGTTGAAAGGGTAGCGGGAGGCCTCCAGCAGTTCTTC.

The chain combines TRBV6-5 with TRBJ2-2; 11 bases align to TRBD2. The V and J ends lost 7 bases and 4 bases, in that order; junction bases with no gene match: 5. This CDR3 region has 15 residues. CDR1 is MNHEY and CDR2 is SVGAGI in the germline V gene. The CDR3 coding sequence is TGTGCCAGCAAAGCCGGGACTAGCGGCACCGGGGAGCTGTTTTTT. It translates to CASKAGTSGTGELFF.

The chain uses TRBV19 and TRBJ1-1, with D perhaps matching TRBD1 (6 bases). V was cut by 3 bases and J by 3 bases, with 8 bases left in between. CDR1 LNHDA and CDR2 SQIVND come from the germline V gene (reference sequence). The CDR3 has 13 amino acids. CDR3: CASSMYRDTEAFF. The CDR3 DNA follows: TGTGCCAGTAGTATGTACAGGGACACTGAAGCTTTCTTT. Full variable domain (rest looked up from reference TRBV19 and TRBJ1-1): DGGITQSPKYLFRKEGQNVTLSCEQNLNHDAMYWYRQDPGQGLRLIYYSQIVNDFQKGDIAEGYSVSREKKESFPLTVTSAQKNPTAFYLCASSMYRDTEAFFGQGTRLTVV.

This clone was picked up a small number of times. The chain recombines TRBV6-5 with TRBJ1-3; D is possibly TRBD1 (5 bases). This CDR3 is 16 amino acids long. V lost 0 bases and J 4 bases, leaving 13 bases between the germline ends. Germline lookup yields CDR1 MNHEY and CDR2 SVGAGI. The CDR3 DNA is TGTGCCAGCAGTTACTCGATGCGGGGGACCGGAAACACCATATATTTT. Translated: CASSYSMRGTGNTIYF.